One sample yielded the 22 T cell receptor beta chains listed below, sequenced in a study of blood T cell repertoires in COVID-19. Clones were sequenced by immunoSEQ multiplex PCR, and TCRdb holds only the in-frame ones, with some missing. The data contain approximately 110,000 clones, around 90% of them singletons. Sequencing was carried out using peripheral blood. The receptors were sampled from a human donor in a cohort sampled during active COVID-19.

The rearrangement uses TRBV19 and TRBJ2-7, with a possible D match to TRBD1 (6 bases). The length of the CDR3 is 13 residues. The V and J ends lost 9 bases and 6 bases respectively, with 18 bases between them. Germline CDR1 reads LNHDA; CDR2 reads SQIVND (reference sequence). As DNA, the CDR3 is TGTGCCAGCGGGCCGAGTACAGGGCGCGAGCAGTACTTC. Translating it yields CASGPSTGREQYF.

This sequence joins TRBV10-3 and TRBJ1-3; D ambiguous. The CDR3 is made up of 20 amino acids. The ends were cut back, 3 bases at V and 0 bases at J, with 24 bases in the middle. Germline CDR1 reads ENHRY; CDR2 reads SYGVKD. The CDR3 DNA is TGTGCCATCAGTGATTTATTACAGCCTCGGGATAAAAACTCTGGAAACACCATATATTTT. It translates to CAISDLLQPRDKNSGNTIYF.

CDR3 amino acids: CASSYARGPGPYEQYF. The CDR3 DNA sequence: TGTGCCAGCAGCTACGCCAGGGGGCCGGGACCCTACGAGCAGTACTTC. The J gene is TRBJ2-7, the V gene TRBV6-5, with TRBD1 matching 8 bases. Germline V gene lookup returns CDR1 MNHEY and CDR2 SVGAGI. The CDR3 sequence is 16 residues long. After removal of 6 bases from V and 2 bases from J, the junction contained 12 bases not matched to a gene.

The chain carries TRBV4-1 and TRBJ1-5, with D perhaps matching TRBD1 (6 bases). Trimming left V 0 bases short and J 5 bases short, with 8 bases between. The CDR3 extends over 14 amino acids. Germline CDR1 is MGHRA and CDR2 is YSYEKL. The CDR3 protein is CASSQDRGYQPQHF. CDR3 nucleotides: TGCGCCAGCAGCCAAGATAGGGGGTATCAGCCCCAGCATTTT.

Only a few counts were recorded for this clone. V is TRBV7-3 and J is TRBJ1-5, with 9 nucleotides matching TRBD1. In germline, CDR1 is SGHTA, CDR2 FQGTGA. Trimming at V came to 5 bases and at J to 7 bases, leaving 6 bases not matched to a gene. The CDR3 runs to 14 residues. In DNA form, the CDR3 reads TGTGCCAGCAGCCCCACAGGGGGCGAACAGCCCCAGCATTTT. This gives the protein CASSPTGGEQPQHF.

This clone has just one count. The J gene is TRBJ2-1, the V gene TRBV29-1, with TRBD2 matching over 14 bases. The CDR3 totals 17 residues. V was clipped by 8 bases and J by 0 bases; unmatched bases: 9. Germline V gene data show CDR1 as SQVTM and CDR2 as ANQGSEA. For the CDR3, the DNA is TGCAGCCTCCGACTAGCGGGAGGGCCGAGCTCCTACAATGAGCAGTTCTTC. Amino acid sequence: CSLRLAGGPSSYNEQFF.

This chain uses TRBV6-6 with TRBJ1-2; 12 bases match TRBD1. This CDR3 has 14 residues. The J segment lost 7 bases and the V segment lost 5 bases, leaving 5 bases of the junction unmatched. Germline assignment: CDR1 MNHNY and CDR2 SVGAGI (reference sequence). The CDR3 here is CASSGTGGAGGYTF. CDR3 DNA: TGTGCCAGCAGTGGGACAGGGGGCGCGGGTGGCTACACCTTC.

CDR3 region: CASSLVGGKGIQYF. The CDR3 nucleotides are TGTGCCAGCAGCTTGGTCGGGGGGAAGGGGATTCAGTACTTC. V and J are TRBV5-4 and TRBJ2-4, with TRBD2 matching over 7 bases. The germline V gene encodes CDR1 SGHNT and CDR2 YYREEE (reference sequence). This CDR3 is built from 14 residues. After removal of 0 bases from V and 10 bases from J, the junction contained 7 bases not matched to a gene.

This chain links TRBV13 with TRBJ2-1, with 8 bases that match TRBD2. V trimming: 5 bases; J trimming: 3 bases; junction bases outside the gene matches: 9. The CDR3 is made up of 16 amino acids. CDR1 and CDR2 (germline): PRHDT, FYEKMQ (reference sequence). DNA for the CDR3: TGTGCCAGCAGCCCCCCGGGACTAGTAGGCTACAATGAGCAGTTCTTC. Translated, it gives CASSPPGLVGYNEQFF.

This clone was recorded a few times. The V gene is TRBV7-9, the J gene TRBJ1-2; possibly TRBD1 for D (5 bases). CDR1 and CDR2 (germline): SEHNR, FQNEAQ (reference sequence). V was clipped by 3 bases and J by 7 bases, with 15 bases between them. The CDR3 covers 14 residues. In DNA form, the CDR3 reads TGTGCCAGCAGCTTTGGGAGGGGTAGACGTGGCTACACCTTC. It yields the protein CASSFGRGRRGYTF.

DNA of the CDR3: TGCGCCAGCAGCCCACGAGGGACCGGGGGGGCCGACACCGGGGAGCTGTTTTTT. Its protein is CASSPRGTGGADTGELFF. The chain links TRBV4-1 to TRBJ2-2; 8 positions agree with TRBD2. The CDR3 is 18 residues long. V lost 4 bases, J lost 3 bases, and 13 bases stayed unmatched. CDR1 is MGHRA and CDR2 is YSYEKL in the germline V gene.

The rearrangement joins TRBV5-6 to TRBJ2-3; D might be TRBD1 (5 bases). This CDR3 spans 15 amino acids. CDR1 SGHDT and CDR2 YYEEEE come from the germline V gene. Trimming stripped 2 bases from V and 4 bases from J, with 14 bases between. In DNA, the CDR3 is TGTGCCAGCAGCTTAGGGTATAGGGGTTCAGATACGCAGTATTTT. This encodes CASSLGYRGSDTQYF. Full variable domain (missing parts from reference TRBV5-6 and TRBJ2-3): DAGVTQSPTHLIKTRGQQVTLRCSPKSGHDTVSWYQQALGQGPQFIFQYYEEEERQRGNFPDRFSGHQFPNYSSELNVNALLLGDSALYLCASSLGYRGSDTQYFGPGTRLTVL.

In its sample, this clone was seen once. CDR3 residues: CASSFRDRGSSPLHF. The CDR3 coding sequence is TGCGCCAGCAGCTTCCGGGACAGAGGGTCGTCCCCCCTCCACTTT. The chain has TRBV5-1 and TRBJ1-6; 7 bases align to TRBD1. The CDR3 consists of 15 residues. Germline CDR1 and CDR2: SGHRS and YFSETQ. J gave up 13 bases and V 2 bases, and 12 bases lay outside the gene matches.

This clone was observed once. J is TRBJ2-7 and V is TRBV7-2; perhaps TRBD2 as D (6 bases). Germline lookup yields CDR1 SGHTA and CDR2 FQGNSA. This CDR3 contains 14 residues. Trimming took 5 bases from V and 4 from J, leaving 15 bases between them. CDR3 DNA: TGTGCCAGCAGCCAAACGGGGGTTAGGTACGAGCAGTACTTC. Translated, it gives CASSQTGVRYEQYF.

The chain joins TRBV4-1 to TRBJ1-2; the D is unclear. CDR3 length: 14 amino acids. V was cut by 0 bases and J by 0 bases, with 5 bases left in between. Germline V CDR1 and CDR2: MGHRA, YSYEKL. The CDR3 sequence is CASSQDPANYGYTF. The CDR3 bases are TGCGCCAGCAGCCAAGATCCTGCTAACTATGGCTACACCTTC.

The genes are TRBV18 and TRBJ2-7, with TRBD1 identical over 11 bases. The CDR3 is 15 amino acids. V lost 2 bases and J lost 3; bases outside the gene matches: 3. Germline CDR1 reads KGHSH; CDR2 reads LQKENI. This chain's CDR3 is CASSPGTGGRYEQYF. CDR3 in DNA: TGTGCCAGCTCACCAGGGACAGGGGGTCGCTACGAGCAGTACTTC.

The genes are TRBV6-1 and TRBJ1-1, with a tentative D call TRBD1 (6 bases). In germline, CDR1 is MNHNS, CDR2 SASEGT. This CDR3 comprises 17 residues. V was clipped by 1 base and J by 4 bases, with 19 bases between them. The DNA for the CDR3 is TGTGCCAGCAGTGAAGTCGGATGGGGGCGGTTAGGCACTGAAGCTTTCTTT. Protein product: CASSEVGWGRLGTEAFF.

In the case of this clone: Other nucleotide sequences in the sample specify the same CDR3. The chain combines TRBV6-6 with TRBJ1-1; D call uncertain. Trimming pared 0 bases from V and 1 base from J, leaving 6 bases between. CDR1 MNHNY and CDR2 SVGAGI come from the germline V gene (reference sequence). The CDR3 totals 14 residues. CDR3 amino acids: CASSYSAGNTEAFF. The DNA for the CDR3 is TGTGCCAGCAGTTACTCGGCAGGGAACACTGAAGCTTTCTTT.

The chain links TRBV6-5 to TRBJ1-2, with 7 positions matching TRBD1. The CDR3 sequence is 15 residues long. Germline assignment: CDR1 MNHEY and CDR2 SVGAGI. Trimming cost V 3 bases and J 7 bases; bases outside gene matches: 11. CDR3 sequence (DNA): TGTGCCAGCAGTTATACCTTGGGACAGCGTACTGGCTACACCTTC. It is translated as CASSYTLGQRTGYTF.

This clone was detected once. The rearrangement joins TRBV19 to TRBJ1-6, with D tentatively TRBD1 (5 bases). Germline lookup yields CDR1 LNHDA and CDR2 SQIVND (reference sequence). V gave up 3 bases and J gave up 6 bases, with 12 bases separating them. The length of the CDR3 is 15 residues. CDR3 sequence: CASSIPGWTNSPLHF. The CDR3, as DNA: TGTGCCAGTAGTATCCCAGGGTGGACTAATTCACCCCTCCACTTT.

This chain joins TRBV27 and TRBJ2-6, with 8 bases identical to TRBD1. Per germline, CDR1 MNHEY and CDR2 SMNVEV (reference sequence). This CDR3 contains 19 residues. J lost 0 bases, V lost 5 bases, and 12 bases had no gene match. The CDR3 reads CASSPTPGQVPSGANVLTF. The CDR3 DNA reads as TGTGCCAGCAGTCCTACGCCGGGACAGGTCCCCTCTGGGGCCAACGTCCTGACTTTC.

This sequence joins TRBV6-5 and TRBJ1-1, with D tentatively TRBD1 (6 bases). V was cut by 4 bases and J by 3 bases, with 12 bases left in between. The CDR3 spans 14 residues. Germline CDR1 MNHEY, CDR2 SVGAGI. CDR3 nucleotides: TGTGCCAGCAGTTCCAGGGGAATCTACACTGAAGCTTTCTTT. Translated, it gives CASSSRGIYTEAFF.